One sample yielded the 9 T cell receptor beta chains listed below, sequenced in a study of blood T cells in healthy people across ages. A second roughly 6 to 12 cycle PCR used barcoded and J-beta primers. TCRdb itself ran the 5' RACE reads through MiXCR, one entry per CDR3 protein. The table records approximately 800,000 distinct CDR3 sequences, 62% of them present only once. The sequenced material came from blood. The receptor set was obtained from a man aged 25 to 40 in good health.

J is TRBJ1-2 and V is TRBV25-1; the D is unclear. Looked up from germline, CDR1 is MGHDK and CDR2 is SYGVNS. Trimming took 8 bases from V and 8 from J, leaving 12 bases between them. This CDR3 has 11 amino acids. CDR3 protein: CASGDFAGYTF. CDR3 coding DNA: TGTGCCAGCGGAGACTTTGCGGGCTACACCTTC.

The chain is built from TRBV28 and TRBJ2-1, with 8 bases matching TRBD2. The V segment lost 5 bases and the J segment 2 bases; nucleotides outside the gene matches: 5. The germline V gene has CDR1 MDHEN and CDR2 SYDVKM. This CDR3 comprises 15 residues. The CDR3 is CASSGAGVTYNEQFF. CDR3 coding DNA: TGTGCCAGCAGTGGAGCGGGGGTGACCTACAATGAGCAGTTCTTC. The full variable domain, its missing parts supplied by reference TRBV28 and TRBJ2-1, is DVKVTQSSRYLVKRTGEKVFLECVQDMDHENMFWYRQDPGLGLRLIYFSYDVKMKEKGDIPEGYSVSREKKERFSLILESASTNQTSMYLCASSGAGVTYNEQFFGPGTRLTVL.

The chain couples TRBV7-9 to TRBJ2-6, with D maybe TRBD1 (6 bases). This CDR3 spans 18 amino acids. V was trimmed by 4 bases and J by 0 bases, leaving 16 bases between them. The germline V gene encodes CDR1 SEHNR and CDR2 FQNEAQ (reference sequence). CDR3 in DNA: TGTGCCAGCAGCTCCCTGGGGACACGGCCCTCTGGGGCCAACGTCCTGACTTTC. It codes for CASSSLGTRPSGANVLTF. The full variable domain, in which reference TRBV7-9 and TRBJ2-6 provide the parts outside the CDR3, is DTGVSQNPRHKITKRGQNVTFRCDPISEHNRLYWYRQTLGQGPEFLTYFQNEAQLEKSRLLSDRFSAERPKGSFSTLEIQRTEQGDSAMYLCASSSLGTRPSGANVLTFGAGSRLTVL.

The chain has TRBV7-9 and TRBJ1-2, with D possibly TRBD1 on 5 matching bases. The V end was cut by 1 base, the J end by 4 bases, with 10 bases between. The V gene's germline CDR1 is SEHNR and CDR2 FQNEAQ (reference sequence). The CDR3 covers 14 residues. The CDR3 here is CASSLVGGIYGYTF. The CDR3 DNA reads as TGTGCCAGCAGCTTAGTGGGGGGAATCTATGGCTACACCTTC.

This clonotype was recorded many times. The chain carries TRBV7-2 and TRBJ2-3, with TRBD1 as a possible D gene (5 bases). Per germline, CDR1 SGHTA and CDR2 FQGNSA. Deletions cut 0 bases from V and 1 base from J, with 8 bases between. The CDR3 length is 15 residues. The CDR3: CASSLAPQGTDTQYF. In DNA form, the CDR3 reads TGTGCCAGCAGCTTAGCGCCACAGGGCACAGATACGCAGTATTTT.

The chain joins TRBV12-3 or TRBV12-4 to TRBJ2-4; TRBD2 aligns across 9 bases. The DNA end favors TRBJ2-7, so the J call may be wrong. There are 15 residues in the CDR3. The CDR3 nucleotides read TGTGCCAGCAGTTTAGCGGCAGCGGGGGGTTCCGAGCAGTACTTC. Translating it yields CASSLAAAGGSEQYF.

The genes are TRBV3-1 and TRBJ2-4; D ambiguous. Trimming removed 4 bases at V and 0 bases at J, with 10 bases between. This CDR3 region has 15 residues. Germline assignment: CDR1 LGHDT and CDR2 YNNKEL (reference sequence). The CDR3 is CASSLVFAAKNIQYF. The CDR3 region has the DNA TGTGCCAGCAGCCTAGTTTTTGCAGCCAAAAACATTCAGTACTTC.

This clonotype appeared once. This chain connects TRBV7-9 to TRBJ1-1, with D unclear. Trimming took 3 bases from V and 6 from J, leaving 8 bases between them. CDR1 and CDR2 (germline): SEHNR, FQNEAQ (reference sequence). This CDR3 is 12 amino acids long. CDR3 sequence reads: CASSLGIPEAFF. The CDR3 DNA is TGTGCCAGCAGCTTGGGGATCCCTGAAGCTTTCTTT.

This chain joins TRBV29-1 and TRBJ2-7, with D possibly being TRBD2 (5 bases). This CDR3 is 14 amino acids long. Germline V gene lookup returns CDR1 SQVTM and CDR2 ANQGSEA. V lost 5 bases, J lost 0 bases, and 14 bases lay in between. CDR3 region: CSVSRGSSSYEQYF. The CDR3 DNA reads as TGCAGCGTTTCTCGAGGGTCAAGCTCCTACGAGCAGTACTTC.